This record covers a single T cell receptor (beta chain). The sample belongs to a study of blood T cell repertoires in COVID-19. Study-level information: Researchers got acute and convalescent COVID-19 samples from the United States, Italy and Spain. T cells, B-cell-depleted T cells, or PBMCs provided the cDNA or gDNA that served as material.

How the authors handled the data: Amplifying reference gene primers gave estimates of nucleated cell counts. Some clones are missing from TCRdb's copy, which holds only in-frame ones; the method was immunoSEQ multiplex PCR. Clone size and V and J calls were adopted from that table, with D and trimming inferred from the DNA. The data hold about 270,000 clones, with approximately 86% observed a single time. The TCR sequence derives from a man aged 35 to 55 with active or convalescent COVID-19. The specimen sequenced was peripheral blood.

Here the CDR3 reads CAWSQAGYQPQHF. CDR3 in DNA: TGTGCCTGGAGTCAGGCAGGGTATCAGCCCCAGCATTTT. This sequence joins TRBV30 and TRBJ1-5; perhaps TRBD1 as D (5 bases). Germline CDR1 and CDR2: GTSNPN and SVGIG (reference sequence). CDR3 length equals 13 residues. The germline V and J ends were trimmed by 2 bases and 5 bases, with 10 bases remaining between them.